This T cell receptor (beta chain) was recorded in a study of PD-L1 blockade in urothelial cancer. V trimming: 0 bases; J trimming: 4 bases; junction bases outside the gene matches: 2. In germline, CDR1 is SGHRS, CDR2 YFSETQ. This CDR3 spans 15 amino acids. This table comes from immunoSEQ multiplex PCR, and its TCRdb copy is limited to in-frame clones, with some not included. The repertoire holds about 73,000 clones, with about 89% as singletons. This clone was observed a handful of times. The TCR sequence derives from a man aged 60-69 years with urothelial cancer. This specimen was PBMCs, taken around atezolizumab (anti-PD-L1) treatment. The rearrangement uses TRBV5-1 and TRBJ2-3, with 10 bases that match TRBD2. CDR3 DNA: TGCGCCAGCAGCTTGGTAGGACTAGCGGCAGATACGCAGTATTTT. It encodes CASSLVGLAADTQYF.